The rows below give T cell receptor beta chains drawn from one sample of a study of cytomegalovirus exposure and HLA in healthy donors. The assay was immunoSEQ multiplex PCR, and TCRdb's table has in-frame clones only and misses some. This sample has approximately 86,000 clones, with about three quarters found just once. The sample taken for sequencing was PBMCs. The receptors here all came from a man aged 60 to 75 in good health and CMV-seronegative. Both conserved end residues are part of each CDR3. A D gene is named only where the DNA matches it firmly. Rows give clone size only sometimes, using once, few, many, or a class for an expanded clone.

clone size,D gene,V gene,J gene,CDR3 DNA,CDR3 protein
NA,NA,TRBV12-5,TRBJ2-7,TGTGCTAGTGACCCCCCCCAGGACGAGCAGTACTTC,CASDPPQDEQYF
NA,NA,TRBV19,TRBJ1-5,TGTGCCAGTAGCCTATCTCGGACCAGCGGGGTGCAGCCCCAGCATTTT,CASSLSRTSGVQPQHF
NA,NA,TRBV6-1,TRBJ2-1,TGTGCCAGCAGTGAAGTCTTTTATGAGCAGTTCTTC,CASSEVFYEQFF
NA,NA,TRBV5-1,TRBJ1-3,TGCGCCAGCAGCTTATCAGGGACTTCTGGAAACACCATATATTTT,CASSLSGTSGNTIYF
few,NA,TRBV5-1,TRBJ2-5,TGCGCCAGCAGCCGGGGTATCCGTTCGTCGGAAGAGACCCAGTACTTC,CASSRGIRSSEETQYF
NA,NA,TRBV30,TRBJ2-1,TGTGCCTGGAGTCCCGGGATTAGCAGAGGTGAGCAGTTCTTC,CAWSPGISRGEQFF
NA,TRBD1,TRBV5-1,TRBJ2-2,TGCGCCAGCAGGCTCGGGACAGCGAACACCGGGGAGCTGTTTTTT,CASRLGTANTGELFF
NA,TRBD1,TRBV7-6,TRBJ1-1,TGTGCCAGCAGCCCAAGGACAGGGGGCTATGACGACACTGAAGCTTTCTTT,CASSPRTGGYDDTEAFF
NA,NA,TRBV6-5,TRBJ2-5,TGTGCCAGCAGTTACGTTCAGGGCCAAGAGACCCAGTACTTC,CASSYVQGQETQYF
few,NA,TRBV6-1,TRBJ1-1,TGTGCCAGCAGTGAATGGGGCCCAACAGGGACGCCTGAAGCTTTCTTT,CASSEWGPTGTPEAFF
NA,TRBD1,TRBV19,TRBJ1-4,TGTGCCAGTAGTACCCCACGGACAGGGGCGGGTGAAAAACTGTTTTTT,CASSTPRTGAGEKLFF
NA,NA,TRBV5-6,TRBJ2-2,TGTGCCAGCAGCTTGGAGGGACAGGGAGTAGCGGGAGAGCGGGAGCTGTTTTTT,CASSLEGQGVAGERELFF
once,NA,TRBV5-1,TRBJ1-6,TGCGCCAGCAGCCCGCAGGAAGTCTCCTATAATTCACCCCTCCACTTT,CASSPQEVSYNSPLHF